These 2 T cell receptor beta chains originate from one sample sequenced in a study of T cell changes during pregnancy in multiple sclerosis. The assay was immunoSEQ multiplex PCR, and TCRdb's table has in-frame clones only and misses some. The sample holds 85,000 to 110,000 clones; around 94% are singletons and the top ten take 0.93%. This specimen consisted of peripheral blood, obtained after pregnancy. The receptors were sampled from a female donor with multiple sclerosis, enrolled in a pregnancy study.

The rearrangement joins TRBV4-3 to TRBJ2-5, with 7 bases aligning to TRBD2. The CDR3 runs 15 residues. V lost 4 bases to trimming and J lost 4 bases; unmatched junction nucleotides: 9. CDR1 is LGHNA and CDR2 is YSLEER in the germline V gene. The CDR3 sequence is CASSPQASGAETQYF. For the CDR3, the DNA is TGCGCCAGCAGCCCCCAGGCGAGCGGGGCAGAGACCCAGTACTTC.

This clone appeared once. The chain carries TRBV6-6 and TRBJ1-5; D gene unclear. V shed 4 bases and J shed 14 bases, with 12 bases lying between them. This CDR3 spans 11 amino acids. Germline CDR1 and CDR2: MNHNY and SVGAGI (reference sequence). DNA for the CDR3: TGTGCCAGCAGTTCCGGCCCGGGAAAGCATTTT. Residues: CASSSGPGKHF.